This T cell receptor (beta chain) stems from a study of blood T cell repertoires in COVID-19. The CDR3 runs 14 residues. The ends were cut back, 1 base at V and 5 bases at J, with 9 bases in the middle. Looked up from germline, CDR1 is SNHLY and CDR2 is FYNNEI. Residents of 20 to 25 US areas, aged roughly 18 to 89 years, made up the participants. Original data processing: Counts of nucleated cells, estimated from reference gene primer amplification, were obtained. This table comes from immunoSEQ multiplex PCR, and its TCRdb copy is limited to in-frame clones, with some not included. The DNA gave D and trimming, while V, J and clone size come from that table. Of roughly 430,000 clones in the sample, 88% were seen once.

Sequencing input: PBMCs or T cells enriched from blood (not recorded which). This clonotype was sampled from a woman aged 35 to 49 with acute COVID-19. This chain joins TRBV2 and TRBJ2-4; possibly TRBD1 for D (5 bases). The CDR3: CASSEEKGQNIQYF. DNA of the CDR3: TGTGCCAGCAGTGAAGAAAAGGGGCAAAACATTCAGTACTTC.